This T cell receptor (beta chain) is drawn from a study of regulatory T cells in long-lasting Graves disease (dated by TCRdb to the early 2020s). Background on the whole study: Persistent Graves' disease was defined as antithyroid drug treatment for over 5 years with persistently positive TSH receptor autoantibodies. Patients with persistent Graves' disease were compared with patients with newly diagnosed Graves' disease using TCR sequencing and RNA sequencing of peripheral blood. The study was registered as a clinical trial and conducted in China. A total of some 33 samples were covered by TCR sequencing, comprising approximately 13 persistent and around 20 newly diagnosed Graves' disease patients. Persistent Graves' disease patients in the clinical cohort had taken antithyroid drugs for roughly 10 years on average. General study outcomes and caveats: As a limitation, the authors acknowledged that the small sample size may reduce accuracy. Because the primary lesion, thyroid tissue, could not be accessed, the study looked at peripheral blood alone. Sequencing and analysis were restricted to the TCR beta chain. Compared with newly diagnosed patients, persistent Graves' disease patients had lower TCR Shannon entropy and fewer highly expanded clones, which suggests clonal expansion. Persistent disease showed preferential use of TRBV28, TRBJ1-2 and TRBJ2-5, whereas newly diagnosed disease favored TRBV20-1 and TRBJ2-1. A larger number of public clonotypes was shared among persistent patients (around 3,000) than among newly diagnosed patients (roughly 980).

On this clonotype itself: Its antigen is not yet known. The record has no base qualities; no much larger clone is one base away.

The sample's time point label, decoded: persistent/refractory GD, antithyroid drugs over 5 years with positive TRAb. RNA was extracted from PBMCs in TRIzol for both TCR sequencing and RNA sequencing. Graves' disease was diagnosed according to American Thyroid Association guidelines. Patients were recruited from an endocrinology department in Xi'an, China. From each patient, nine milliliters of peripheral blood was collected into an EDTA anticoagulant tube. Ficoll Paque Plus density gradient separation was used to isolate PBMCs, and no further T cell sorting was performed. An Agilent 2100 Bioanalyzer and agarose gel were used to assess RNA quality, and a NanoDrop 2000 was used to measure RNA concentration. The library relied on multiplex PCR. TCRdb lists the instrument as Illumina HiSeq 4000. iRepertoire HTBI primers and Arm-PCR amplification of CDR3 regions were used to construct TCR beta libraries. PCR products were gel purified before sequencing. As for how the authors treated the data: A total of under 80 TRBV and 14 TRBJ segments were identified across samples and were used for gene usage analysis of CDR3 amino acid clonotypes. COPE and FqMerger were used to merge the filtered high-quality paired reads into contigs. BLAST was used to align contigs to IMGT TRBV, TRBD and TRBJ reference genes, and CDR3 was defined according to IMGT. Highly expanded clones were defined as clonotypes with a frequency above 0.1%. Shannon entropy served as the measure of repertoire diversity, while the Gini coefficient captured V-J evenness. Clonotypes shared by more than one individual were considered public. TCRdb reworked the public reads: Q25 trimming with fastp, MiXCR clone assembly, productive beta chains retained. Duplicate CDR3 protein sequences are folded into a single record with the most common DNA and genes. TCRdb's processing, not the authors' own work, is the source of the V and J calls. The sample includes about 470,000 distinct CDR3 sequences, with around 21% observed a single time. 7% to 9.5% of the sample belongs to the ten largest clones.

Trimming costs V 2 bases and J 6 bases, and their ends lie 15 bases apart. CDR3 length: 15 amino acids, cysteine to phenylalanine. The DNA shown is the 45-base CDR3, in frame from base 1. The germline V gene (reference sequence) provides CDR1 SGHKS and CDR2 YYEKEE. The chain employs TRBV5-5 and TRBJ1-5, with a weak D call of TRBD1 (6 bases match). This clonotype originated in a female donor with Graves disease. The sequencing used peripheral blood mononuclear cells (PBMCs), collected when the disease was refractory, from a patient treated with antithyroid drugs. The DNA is TGTGCCAGCAGCTTCCTAGGGGGGCTAGGTCAGCCCCAGCATTTT. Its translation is CASSFLGGLGQPQHF. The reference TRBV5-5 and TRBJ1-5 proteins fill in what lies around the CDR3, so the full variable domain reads DAGVTQSPTHLIKTRGQQVTLRCSPISGHKSVSWYQQVLGQGPQFIFQYYEKEERGRGNFPDRFSARQFPNYSSELNVNALLLGDSALYLCASSFLGGLGQPQHFGDGTRLSIL.